This T cell receptor (beta chain) came from a study of blood T cell repertoires in COVID-19. Looking at the study overall: There were acute and convalescent COVID-19 samples, and they came from the United States, Italy and Spain. T cells, B-cell-depleted T cells, or PBMCs provided the cDNA or gDNA that served as material.

The CDR3 spans 16 residues. The ends lost 2 bases at V and 2 bases at J; junction bases unmatched: 6. From germline, CDR1 is GTSNPN and CDR2 SVGIG (reference sequence). Profiled with immunoSEQ multiplex PCR; TCRdb holds only in-frame clones, not every one. This table holds about 360,000 clones, around 83% found once. This chain connects TRBV30 to TRBJ2-5; 12 bases map to TRBD2. This receptor was obtained from a young man with active or convalescent COVID-19. The sequenced material came from peripheral blood. This chain's CDR3 is CAWSNGTSGGQETQYF. The CDR3, as DNA: TGTGCCTGGAGTAATGGAACTAGCGGGGGGCAAGAGACCCAGTACTTC.